The 10 T cell receptor beta chains below come from one sample, sequenced in a study of blood T cells in healthy people across ages (dated by TCRdb to about 2015). The method was 5' RACE. Sequencer: Illumina HiSeq 2500. A second PCR of roughly 7 to 11 cycles was performed with a sample-barcoded 5' primer and a J-beta primer mix. In-frame beta chains were kept once TCRdb had trimmed the public reads at Q25 with fastp and called clones with MiXCR. Rows with one shared CDR3 protein collapse into an entry with the most common genes and DNA. The sample has about 670,000 distinct CDR3 sequences on record, around 38% of them singletons. The ten biggest clones cover approximately 31% of the sample. The sample was blood. The receptors stem from a man older than 75 in good health.

V gene TRBV20-1 combines with J gene TRBJ1-6; 7 positions match TRBD1. V was clipped by 3 bases and J by 10 bases; unmatched bases: 9. Per germline, CDR1 DFQATT and CDR2 SNEGSKA (reference sequence). The CDR3 extends over 14 amino acids. CDR3 in DNA: TGCAGTGCTAGTCCCAGGAGGGGGCCCTCACCCCTCCACTTT. Translated: CSASPRRGPSPLHF.

This clonotype showed up just a few times. A much larger clonotype is one base distant, so this may be a read error. The chain has TRBV7-3 and TRBJ2-5, with TRBD2 matching 11 bases. Germline CDR1 reads SGHTA; CDR2 reads FQGTGA. V lost 2 bases, J lost 11 bases, and 10 bases stayed unmatched. This CDR3 spans 15 amino acids. The CDR3 protein is CASSLLAGGPTEQYF. CDR3 DNA: TGTGCCAGCAGCTTATTAGCGGGAGGGCCGACTGAGCAGTACTTC.

The chain links TRBV18 to TRBJ2-6, with D possibly TRBD1 on 6 matching bases. The CDR3 loop spans 16 amino acids. Trimming took off 3 bases at V and 3 bases at J, with 12 bases between the two ends. Looked up from germline, CDR1 is KGHSH and CDR2 is LQKENI. DNA of the CDR3: TGTGCCAGCTCACCGCTACAGGGTAGTGGGGCCAACGTCCTGACTTTC. Translation: CASSPLQGSGANVLTF.

In the case of this clonotype: One junction end does not reproduce the germline sequence, and a read error may be involved. CDR3 protein: CSVEDRGGSPLYF. CDR3 sequence (DNA): TGCAGCGTTGAAGACCGAGGGGGCTCACCCCTCTACTTT. V usage is TRBV29-1 and J usage is TRBJ1-6; 7 positions match TRBD1. Germline lookup yields CDR1 SQVTM and CDR2 ANQGSEA. The CDR3 consists of 13 residues.

The J gene is TRBJ2-6, the V gene TRBV29-1, with 9 bases matching TRBD1. Germline-derived CDR1 and CDR2 are SQVTM and ANQGSEA. With 3 bases clipped from V and 1 base from J, the junction kept 7 bases outside the gene matches. The CDR3 spans 17 residues. As DNA, the CDR3 is TGCAGCGTTGAGGAACAGGGGGCGTTTTCTGGGGCCAACGTCCTGACTTTC. Translating it yields CSVEEQGAFSGANVLTF.

The J gene is TRBJ2-5, the V gene TRBV20-1, with 7 bases aligning to TRBD2. This CDR3 has 14 residues. Germline-derived CDR1 and CDR2 are DFQATT and SNEGSKA (reference sequence). The J segment lost 5 bases and the V segment lost 1 base, leaving 7 bases of the junction unmatched. The CDR3 loop is CSARVGGSGETQYF. CDR3 DNA: TGCAGTGCTAGAGTGGGCGGGAGTGGGGAGACCCAGTACTTC.

The rearrangement joins TRBV6-1 to TRBJ2-6, with D perhaps matching TRBD1 (5 bases). Germline lookup yields CDR1 MNHNS and CDR2 SASEGT. The CDR3 runs to 15 residues. V dropped 5 bases and J dropped 0 bases, with 8 bases sitting between them. CDR3: CASSKQVSGANVLTF. DNA for the CDR3: TGTGCCAGCAGTAAACAGGTCTCTGGGGCCAACGTCCTGACTTTC.

This clonotype came up a few times. In DNA form, the CDR3 reads TGCAGTGCTAGAGTACCACAGGGATACAATGAGCAGTTCTTC. This encodes CSARVPQGYNEQFF. V and J are TRBV20-1 and TRBJ2-1; D might be TRBD1 (6 bases). The germline V gene encodes CDR1 DFQATT and CDR2 SNEGSKA (reference sequence). Trimming took 1 base from V and 4 from J, leaving 11 bases between them. The CDR3 length is 14 residues.

J is TRBJ2-3 and V is TRBV4-2; TRBD1 matches 7 bases. This CDR3 has 13 amino acids. V dropped 3 bases and J dropped 6; count of bases not matched to a gene: 3. Per germline, CDR1 LGHNA and CDR2 YNFKEQ. CDR3 sequence (DNA): TGTGCCAGCAGCCAGCCGACAGGGGATACGCAGTATTTT. Its protein product is CASSQPTGDTQYF.

This clonotype was recorded many times. The rearrangement joins TRBV29-1 to TRBJ2-3; 9 bases map to TRBD2. Germline lookup yields CDR1 SQVTM and CDR2 ANQGSEA. The CDR3 has 14 residues. V dropped 7 bases and J dropped 0; count of bases not matched to a gene: 5. CDR3 sequence reads: CSGRAGGSTDTQYF. CDR3 coding DNA: TGCAGCGGGAGAGCGGGAGGAAGCACAGATACGCAGTATTTT.